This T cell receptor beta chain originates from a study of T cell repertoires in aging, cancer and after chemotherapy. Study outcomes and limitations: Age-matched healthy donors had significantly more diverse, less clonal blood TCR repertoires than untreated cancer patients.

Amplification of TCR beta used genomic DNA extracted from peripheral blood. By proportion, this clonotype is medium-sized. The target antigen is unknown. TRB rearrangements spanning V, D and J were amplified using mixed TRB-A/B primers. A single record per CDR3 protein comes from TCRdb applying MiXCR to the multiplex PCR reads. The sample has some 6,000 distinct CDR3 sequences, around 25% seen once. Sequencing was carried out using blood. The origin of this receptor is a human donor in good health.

This chain's CDR3 is CSATPRQGLTDTQYF. CDR3 nucleotide sequence: TGCAGTGCTACCCCGCGACAGGGACTCACAGATACGCAGTATTTT. The rearrangement links TRBV20-1 to TRBJ2-3; D may be TRBD1 (7 bases). This CDR3 comprises 15 residues. The V and J ends lost 4 bases and 2 bases respectively, with 16 bases between them. The germline CDR1 and CDR2 sequences are DFQATT and SNEGSKA (reference sequence).